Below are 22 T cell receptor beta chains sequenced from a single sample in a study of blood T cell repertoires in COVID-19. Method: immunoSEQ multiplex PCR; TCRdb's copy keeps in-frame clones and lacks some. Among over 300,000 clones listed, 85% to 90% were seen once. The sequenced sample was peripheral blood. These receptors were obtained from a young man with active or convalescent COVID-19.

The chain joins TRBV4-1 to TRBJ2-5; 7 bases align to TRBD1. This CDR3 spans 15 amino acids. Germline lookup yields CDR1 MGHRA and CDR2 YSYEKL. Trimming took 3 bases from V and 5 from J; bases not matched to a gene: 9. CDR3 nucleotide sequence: TGCGCCAGCAGCCATAAGACAGGGTTAGGGGAGACCCAGTACTTC. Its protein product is CASSHKTGLGETQYF.

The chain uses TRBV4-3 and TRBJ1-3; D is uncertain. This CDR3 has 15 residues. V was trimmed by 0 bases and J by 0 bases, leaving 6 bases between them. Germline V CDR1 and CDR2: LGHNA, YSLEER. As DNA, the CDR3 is TGCGCCAGCAGCCAAGAAAATAACTCTGGAAACACCATATATTTT. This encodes CASSQENNSGNTIYF.

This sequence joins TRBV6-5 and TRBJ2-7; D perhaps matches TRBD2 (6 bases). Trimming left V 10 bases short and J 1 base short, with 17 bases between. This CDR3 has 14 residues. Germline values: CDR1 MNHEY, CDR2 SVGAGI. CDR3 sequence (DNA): TGTGCCACAGCCGCTAGGGAGGTTTCCTACGAGCAGTACTTC. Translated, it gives CATAAREVSYEQYF.

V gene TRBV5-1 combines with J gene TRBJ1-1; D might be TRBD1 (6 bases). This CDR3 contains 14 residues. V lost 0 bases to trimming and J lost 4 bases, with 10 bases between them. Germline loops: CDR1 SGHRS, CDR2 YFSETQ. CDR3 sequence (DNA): TGCGCCAGCAGCTTGGCCCAAGGGGGCACTGAAGCTTTCTTT. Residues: CASSLAQGGTEAFF.

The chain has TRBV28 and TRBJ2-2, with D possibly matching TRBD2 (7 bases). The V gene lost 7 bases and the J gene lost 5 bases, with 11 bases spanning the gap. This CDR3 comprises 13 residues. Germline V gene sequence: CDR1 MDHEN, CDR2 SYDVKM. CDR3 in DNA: TGTGCCAGCATGAGGGGGGGGACCGGGGAGCTGTTTTTT. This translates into CASMRGGTGELFF.

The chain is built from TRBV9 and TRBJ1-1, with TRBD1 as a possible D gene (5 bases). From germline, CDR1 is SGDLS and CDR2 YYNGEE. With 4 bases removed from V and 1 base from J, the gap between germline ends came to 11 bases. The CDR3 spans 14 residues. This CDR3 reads CASSPREANTEAFF. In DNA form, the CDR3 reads TGTGCCAGCAGCCCCAGGGAAGCGAACACTGAAGCTTTCTTT.

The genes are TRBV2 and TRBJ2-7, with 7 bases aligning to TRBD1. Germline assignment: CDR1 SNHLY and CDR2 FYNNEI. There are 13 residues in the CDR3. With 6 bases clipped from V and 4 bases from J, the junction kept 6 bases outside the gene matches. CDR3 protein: CASRDTGVYEQYF. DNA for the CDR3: TGTGCCAGCAGAGATACAGGGGTTTACGAGCAGTACTTC.

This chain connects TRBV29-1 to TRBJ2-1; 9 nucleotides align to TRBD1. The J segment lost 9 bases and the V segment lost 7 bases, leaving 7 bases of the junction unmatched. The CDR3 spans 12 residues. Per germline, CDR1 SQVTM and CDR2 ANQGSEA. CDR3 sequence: CSARDRVGEQFF. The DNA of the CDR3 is TGCAGCGCCCGGGACAGGGTCGGTGAGCAGTTCTTC.

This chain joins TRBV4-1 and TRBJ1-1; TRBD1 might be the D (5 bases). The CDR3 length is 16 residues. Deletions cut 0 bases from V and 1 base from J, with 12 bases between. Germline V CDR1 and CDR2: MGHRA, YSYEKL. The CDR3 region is CASSQEGVWENTEAFF. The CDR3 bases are TGCGCCAGCAGCCAAGAAGGGGTATGGGAGAACACTGAAGCTTTCTTT.

This chain's CDR3 is CASRTGTGAFWNEQFF. The CDR3 DNA reads TGTGCCAGCAGAACCGGGACAGGGGCGTTTTGGAATGAGCAGTTCTTC. The chain employs TRBV28 and TRBJ2-1; 10 bases map to TRBD1. The V and J ends lost 6 bases and 7 bases, in that order; junction bases with no gene match: 12. The CDR3 contains 16 residues. Germline V gives CDR1 MDHEN, CDR2 SYDVKM.

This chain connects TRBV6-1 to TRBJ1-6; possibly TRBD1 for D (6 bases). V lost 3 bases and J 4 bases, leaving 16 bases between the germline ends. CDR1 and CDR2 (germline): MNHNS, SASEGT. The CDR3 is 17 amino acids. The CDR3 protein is CASSEVRGTTYNSPLHF. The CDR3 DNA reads TGTGCCAGCAGTGAGGTTCGAGGGACAACTTATAATTCACCCCTCCACTTT.

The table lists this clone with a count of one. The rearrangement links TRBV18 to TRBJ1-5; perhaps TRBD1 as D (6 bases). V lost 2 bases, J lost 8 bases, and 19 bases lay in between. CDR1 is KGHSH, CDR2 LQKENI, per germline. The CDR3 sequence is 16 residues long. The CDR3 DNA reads TGTGCCAGCTCACCAGGGACACTTACCGAATCAGAGCCCCAGCATTTT. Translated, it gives CASSPGTLTESEPQHF.

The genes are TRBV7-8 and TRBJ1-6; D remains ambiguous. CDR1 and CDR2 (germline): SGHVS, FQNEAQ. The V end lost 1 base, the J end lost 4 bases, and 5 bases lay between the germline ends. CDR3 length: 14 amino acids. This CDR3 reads CASSLETYNSPLHF. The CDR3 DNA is TGTGCCAGCAGCTTAGAGACTTATAATTCACCCCTCCACTTT.

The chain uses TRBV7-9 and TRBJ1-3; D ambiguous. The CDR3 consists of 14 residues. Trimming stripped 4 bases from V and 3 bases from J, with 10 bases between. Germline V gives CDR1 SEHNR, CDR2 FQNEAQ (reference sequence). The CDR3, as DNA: TGTGCCAGCAGCTCGGTCGGGTATGGAAACACCATATATTTT. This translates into CASSSVGYGNTIYF.

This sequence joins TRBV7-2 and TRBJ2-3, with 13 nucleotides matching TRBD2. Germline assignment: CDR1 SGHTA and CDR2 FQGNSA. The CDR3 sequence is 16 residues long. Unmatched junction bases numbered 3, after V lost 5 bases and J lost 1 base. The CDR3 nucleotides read TGTGCCAGCAGCGTCGGACTAGCGGGAGGCACAGATACGCAGTATTTT. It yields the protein CASSVGLAGGTDTQYF.

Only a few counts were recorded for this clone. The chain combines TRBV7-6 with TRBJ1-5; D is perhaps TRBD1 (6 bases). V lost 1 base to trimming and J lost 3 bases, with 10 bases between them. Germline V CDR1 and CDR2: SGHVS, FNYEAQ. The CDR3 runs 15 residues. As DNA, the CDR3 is TGTGCCAGCAGCTTAGTTCCAGGGGACAATCAGCCCCAGCATTTT. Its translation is CASSLVPGDNQPQHF.

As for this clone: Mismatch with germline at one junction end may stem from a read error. The CDR3 DNA is TGTGCCAGCAGCGGACAACAGGGGAACGCTGAAGCTTTCTTT. Protein product: CASSGQQGNAEAFF. This chain links TRBV9 with TRBJ1-1; 7 nucleotides match TRBD1. CDR3 size: 14 residues. Germline V gene sequence: CDR1 SGDLS, CDR2 YYNGEE.

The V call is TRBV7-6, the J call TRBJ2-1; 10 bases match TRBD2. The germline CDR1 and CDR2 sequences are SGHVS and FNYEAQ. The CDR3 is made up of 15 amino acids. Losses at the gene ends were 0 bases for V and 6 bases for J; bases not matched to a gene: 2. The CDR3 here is CASSLASGGPNEQFF. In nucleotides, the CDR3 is TGTGCCAGCAGCTTAGCTAGCGGGGGGCCCAATGAGCAGTTCTTC.

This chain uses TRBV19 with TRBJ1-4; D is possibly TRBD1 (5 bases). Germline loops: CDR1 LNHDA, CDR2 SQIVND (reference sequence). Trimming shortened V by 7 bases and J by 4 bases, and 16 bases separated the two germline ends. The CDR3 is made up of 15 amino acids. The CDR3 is CASTIQGGSNEKLFF. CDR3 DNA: TGTGCCAGTACCATCCAGGGCGGAAGTAATGAAAAACTGTTTTTT.

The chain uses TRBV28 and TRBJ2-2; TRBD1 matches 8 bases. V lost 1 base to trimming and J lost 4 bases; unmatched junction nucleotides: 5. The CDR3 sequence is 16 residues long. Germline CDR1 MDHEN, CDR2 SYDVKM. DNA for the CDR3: TGTGCCAGCAGTTTATTAGGACAGGGAGGCACCGGGGAGCTGTTTTTT. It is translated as CASSLLGQGGTGELFF.

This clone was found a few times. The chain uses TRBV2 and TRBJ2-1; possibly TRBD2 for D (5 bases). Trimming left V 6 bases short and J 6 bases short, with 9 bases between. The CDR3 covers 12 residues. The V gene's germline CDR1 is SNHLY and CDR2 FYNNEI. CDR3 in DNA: TGTGCCAGCAGGCAGGCGGGCAATGAGCAGTTCTTC. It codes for CASRQAGNEQFF. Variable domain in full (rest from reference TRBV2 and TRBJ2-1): EPEVTQTPSHQVTQMGQEVILRCVPISNHLYFYWYRQILGQKVEFLVSFYNNEISEKSEIFDDQFSVERPDGSNFTLKIRSTKLEDSAMYFCASRQAGNEQFFGPGTRLTVL.

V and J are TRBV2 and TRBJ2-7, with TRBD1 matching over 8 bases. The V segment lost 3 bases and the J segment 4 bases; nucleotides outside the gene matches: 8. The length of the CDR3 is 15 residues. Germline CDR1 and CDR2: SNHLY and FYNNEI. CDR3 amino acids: CASSEVAGGLYEQYF. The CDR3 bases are TGTGCCAGCAGTGAGGTAGCAGGGGGCTTGTACGAGCAGTACTTC. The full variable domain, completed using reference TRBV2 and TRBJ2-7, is EPEVTQTPSHQVTQMGQEVILRCVPISNHLYFYWYRQILGQKVEFLVSFYNNEISEKSEIFDDQFSVERPDGSNFTLKIRSTKLEDSAMYFCASSEVAGGLYEQYFGPGTRLTVT.